The subject of this entry is one TCR beta chain. This record belongs to a study of T cell repertoires in cytomegalovirus infection. Study-wide background: Indications came from public TCR beta signatures; they pointed to CMV infection and to a matching HLA type.

Each CDR3 protein gets one entry after TCRdb re-called the reads with MiXCR. Of 740,000 or so distinct CDR3 sequences listed, less than 40% are singletons. The CDR3 is 15 amino acids. Trimming removed 5 bases from V and 6 bases from J; junction bases left unmatched: 6. Germline CDR1 is SGHTA and CDR2 is FQGNSA. The sequence was collected from a human donor in good health (CMV status not recorded). Some clones in this sample may be carry-over from other donors' samples. The J gene is TRBJ2-1, the V gene TRBV7-2, with 11 bases aligning to TRBD2. The sequenced material came from PBMCs. The CDR3 loop is CASSPSSGRINEQFF. The CDR3 coding sequence is TGTGCCAGCAGCCCCTCTAGCGGGAGGATCAATGAGCAGTTCTTC.